This is a list of T cell receptor beta chains from one sample in a study of cytomegalovirus exposure and HLA in healthy donors. The table came from immunoSEQ multiplex PCR; TCRdb's copy has only in-frame clones and leaves some out. The sample lists about 98,000 clones; roughly 76% were seen once. Input material: PBMCs. These receptors all come from a female donor in good health and CMV-seronegative. The CDR3 runs from the conserved cysteine through the conserved F or W. The order of the fields is J gene, V gene, CDR3 protein.

j_gene: TRBJ2-1
v_gene: TRBV5-1
CDR3aa: CASSLKQGDNEQFF

j_gene: TRBJ1-1
v_gene: TRBV18
CDR3aa: CASSPYLDTEAFF

j_gene: TRBJ2-2
v_gene: TRBV9
CDR3aa: CASSPSGAGELFF

j_gene: TRBJ2-7
v_gene: TRBV7-8
CDR3aa: CASSLVGTGSYEQYF

j_gene: TRBJ2-5
v_gene: TRBV19
CDR3aa: CASSIAYRNQETQYF

j_gene: TRBJ1-3
v_gene: TRBV5-1
CDR3aa: CASSLYEGAVGNTIYF

j_gene: TRBJ1-6
v_gene: TRBV10-3
CDR3aa: CAISEWSSYNSPLHF

j_gene: TRBJ1-1
v_gene: TRBV21-1
CDR3aa: CASSKTGGVNTEAFF

j_gene: TRBJ1-5
v_gene: TRBV28
CDR3aa: CASSHTPTLGNQPQHF

j_gene: TRBJ2-7
v_gene: TRBV18
CDR3aa: CASSADRSYEQYF

j_gene: TRBJ2-7
v_gene: TRBV4-1
CDR3aa: CASSHRTSGPSYEQYF

j_gene: TRBJ2-3
v_gene: TRBV2
CDR3aa: CASYSGLGSDTQYF

j_gene: TRBJ1-1
v_gene: TRBV7-6
CDR3aa: CASSLRDRGAEAFF

j_gene: TRBJ1-4
v_gene: TRBV2
CDR3aa: CASSERQVNEKLFF

j_gene: TRBJ1-4
v_gene: TRBV4-1
CDR3aa: CASSQGITGTNEKLFF

j_gene: TRBJ2-1
v_gene: TRBV5-1
CDR3aa: CASSPSGGAVWYNEQFF

j_gene: TRBJ2-1
v_gene: TRBV23-1
CDR3aa: CASSPQTGGNNNEQFF

j_gene: TRBJ1-2
v_gene: TRBV7-9
CDR3aa: CASRTGSDGYTF

j_gene: TRBJ1-2
v_gene: TRBV7-8
CDR3aa: CASRTWVDGNYGYTF

j_gene: TRBJ2-1
v_gene: TRBV7-8
CDR3aa: CASSLVAGGYNEQFF

j_gene: TRBJ1-4
v_gene: TRBV30
CDR3aa: CAWSPRDRGNEKLFF

j_gene: TRBJ2-2
v_gene: TRBV2
CDR3aa: CASSPWGQERTGELFF

j_gene: TRBJ2-5
v_gene: TRBV5-1
CDR3aa: CASTEPRGGRETQYF

j_gene: TRBJ1-1
v_gene: TRBV7-2
CDR3aa: CASSLRQDNTEAFF

j_gene: TRBJ2-7
v_gene: TRBV19
CDR3aa: CVSSIGLAGYTYEQYF

j_gene: TRBJ1-2
v_gene: TRBV7-9
CDR3aa: CASSLIQGSYTF

j_gene: TRBJ1-1
v_gene: TRBV11-3
CDR3aa: CASSSQGGTEAFF

j_gene: TRBJ1-1
v_gene: TRBV5-1
CDR3aa: CASSTQGGGMNTEAFF

j_gene: TRBJ2-7
v_gene: TRBV7-9
CDR3aa: CASSLGGHREQYF

j_gene: TRBJ2-2
v_gene: TRBV19
CDR3aa: CASSGAVNTGELFF

j_gene: TRBJ2-1
v_gene: TRBV6-4
CDR3aa: CASSDSADSYNEQFF

j_gene: TRBJ1-4
v_gene: TRBV29-1
CDR3aa: CSVGPGQGEKLFF

j_gene: TRBJ2-5
v_gene: TRBV9
CDR3aa: CASSGRQAQEETQYF